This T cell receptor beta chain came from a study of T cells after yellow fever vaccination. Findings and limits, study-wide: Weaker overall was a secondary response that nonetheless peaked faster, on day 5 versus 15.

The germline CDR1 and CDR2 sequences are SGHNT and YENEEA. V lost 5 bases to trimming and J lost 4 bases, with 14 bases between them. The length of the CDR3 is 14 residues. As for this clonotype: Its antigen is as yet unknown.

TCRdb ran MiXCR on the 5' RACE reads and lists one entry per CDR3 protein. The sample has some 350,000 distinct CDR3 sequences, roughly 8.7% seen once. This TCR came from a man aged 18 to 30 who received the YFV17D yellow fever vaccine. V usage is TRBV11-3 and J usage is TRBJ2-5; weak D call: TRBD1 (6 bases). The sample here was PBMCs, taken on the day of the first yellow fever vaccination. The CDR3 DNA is TGTGCCAGCAGCCCGGATAGGACAGCAGAGACCCAGTACTTC. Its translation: CASSPDRTAETQYF.